This TCR beta chain was recorded in a study of post-analysis software for immune sequencing data. Study-wide background: In terms of disease course, relapsing-remitting, secondary progressive and progressive-relapsing multiple sclerosis were included.

Unmatched junction bases numbered 9, after V lost 6 bases and J lost 2 bases. CDR3 length: 16 amino acids. The germline V gene has CDR1 ENHRY and CDR2 SYGVKD. Unique molecular identifiers were built into the TCR beta cDNA libraries. The yield from roughly 1 to 10 million T cells was around 500,000 cDNA molecules in total. MiXCR was run by TCRdb on the PCR reads, yielding one entry per CDR3 protein. The table lists more than 500,000 distinct CDR3 sequences, about a third of them singletons, with less than 6% in the top ten. Study conclusions and caveats: Same-batch preparations were strongly co-clustered by F measure. Versus controls, multiple sclerosis patients showed significantly lower diversity (normalized Chao1). Elevated frequency relative to controls characterized roughly five TRBV segments in patients, TRBV5-6, TRBV5-1 and TRBV20-1 among them.

As to this clonotype: Its antigen is not known.

Sequences were obtained from blood. This TCR derives from a girl aged 2-17 years with multiple sclerosis. The chain employs TRBV10-3 and TRBJ2-3; 9 bases are a match to TRBD2. This CDR3 is CAIRVPAGGITDTQYF. CDR3 nucleotides: TGTGCCATCAGAGTCCCAGCGGGGGGAATCACAGATACGCAGTATTTT.